This section outlines one T cell receptor beta chain sequence together with its context. Its antigen remains unidentified. V dropped 2 bases and J dropped 3; count of bases not matched to a gene: 5. Germline assignment: CDR1 SGHRS and CDR2 YFSETQ. The CDR3 spans 15 residues. The data derive from a study of cytomegalovirus exposure and HLA in healthy donors. Regarding donors, all were healthy bone marrow donors. Overall study results and limits: The majority of TCR sequences were rare, yet some public TCRs appeared in many donors.

Primers included in the PCR were 60 Vbeta and 13 Jbeta primers. Authors' processing steps: Tens of millions of unique TCR beta chains, about 12 million shared, were counted in a later analysis. The repertoire was sequenced with immunoSEQ multiplex PCR; TCRdb's copy has only in-frame clones and lacks some. V, J and clone size reflect that table, while D and trimming were determined from the DNA. The sample consists of more than 200,000 clones, roughly 80% of them appearing once. Sequenced input: PBMCs. The V gene is TRBV5-1, the J gene TRBJ2-1; TRBD2 agrees at 7 bases. This clonotype was sampled from a girl aged 2-10 years in good health and CMV-seronegative. CDR3 in amino acids: CASSLFAGDYNEQFF. The DNA for the CDR3 is TGCGCCAGCAGCTTATTCGCGGGAGACTACAATGAGCAGTTCTTC. The variable domain in full, completed from reference TRBV5-1 and TRBJ2-1, reads KAGVTQTPRYLIKTRGQQVTLSCSPISGHRSVSWYQQTPGQGLQFLFEYFSETQRNKGNFPGRFSGRQFSNSRSEMNVSTLELGDSALYLCASSLFAGDYNEQFFGPGTRLTVL.